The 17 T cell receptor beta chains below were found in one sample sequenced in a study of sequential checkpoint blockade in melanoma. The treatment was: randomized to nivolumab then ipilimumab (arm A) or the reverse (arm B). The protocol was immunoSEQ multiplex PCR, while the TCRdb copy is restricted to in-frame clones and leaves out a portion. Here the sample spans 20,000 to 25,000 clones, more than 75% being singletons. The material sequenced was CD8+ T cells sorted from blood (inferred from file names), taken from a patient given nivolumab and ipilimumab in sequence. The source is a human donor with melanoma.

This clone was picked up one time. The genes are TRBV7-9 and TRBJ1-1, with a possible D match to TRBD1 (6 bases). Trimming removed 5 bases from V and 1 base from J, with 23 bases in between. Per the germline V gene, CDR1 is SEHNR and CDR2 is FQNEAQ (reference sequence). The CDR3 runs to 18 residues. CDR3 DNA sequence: TGTGCCAGCAGCGCCCCAACAGGGTTAATCGGTAAGAACACTGAAGCTTTCTTT. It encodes CASSAPTGLIGKNTEAFF.

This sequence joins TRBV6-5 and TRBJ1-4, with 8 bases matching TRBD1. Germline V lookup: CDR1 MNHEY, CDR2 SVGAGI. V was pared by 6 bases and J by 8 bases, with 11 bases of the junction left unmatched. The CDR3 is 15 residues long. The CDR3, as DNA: TGTGCCAGCAGGCCCGGGACAGGTGGACAGGAAAAACTGTTTTTT. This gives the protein CASRPGTGGQEKLFF.

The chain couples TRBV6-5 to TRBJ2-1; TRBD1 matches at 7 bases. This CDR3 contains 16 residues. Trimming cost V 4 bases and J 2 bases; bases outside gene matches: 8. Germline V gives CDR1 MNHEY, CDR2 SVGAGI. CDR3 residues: CASSSGTERTYNEQFF. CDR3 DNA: TGTGCCAGCAGTTCCGGGACAGAACGAACCTACAATGAGCAGTTCTTC.

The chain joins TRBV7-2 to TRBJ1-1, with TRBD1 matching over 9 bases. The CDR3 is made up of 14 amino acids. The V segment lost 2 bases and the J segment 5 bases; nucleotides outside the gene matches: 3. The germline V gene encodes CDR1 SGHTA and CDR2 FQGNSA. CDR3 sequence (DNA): TGTGCCAGCAGCTTAACTGGGACAGGGACTGAAGCTTTCTTT. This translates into CASSLTGTGTEAFF.

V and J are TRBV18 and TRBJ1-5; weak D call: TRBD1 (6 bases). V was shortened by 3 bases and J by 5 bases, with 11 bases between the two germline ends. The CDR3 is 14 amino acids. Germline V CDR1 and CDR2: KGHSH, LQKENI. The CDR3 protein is CASSPRTDDQPQHF. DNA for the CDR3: TGTGCCAGCTCACCCCGGACAGATGATCAGCCCCAGCATTTT. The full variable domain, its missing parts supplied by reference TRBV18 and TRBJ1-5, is NAGVMQNPRHLVRRRGQEARLRCSPMKGHSHVYWYRQLPEEGLKFMVYLQKENIIDESGMPKERFSAEFPKEGPSILRIQQVVRGDSAAYFCASSPRTDDQPQHFGDGTRLSIL.

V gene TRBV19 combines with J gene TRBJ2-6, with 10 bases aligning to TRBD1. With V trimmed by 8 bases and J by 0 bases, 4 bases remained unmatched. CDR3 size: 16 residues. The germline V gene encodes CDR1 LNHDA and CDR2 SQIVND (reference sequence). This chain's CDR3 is CASRDRGLSGANVLTF. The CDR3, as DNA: TGTGCCAGTCGAGACAGGGGGCTCTCTGGGGCCAACGTCCTGACTTTC.

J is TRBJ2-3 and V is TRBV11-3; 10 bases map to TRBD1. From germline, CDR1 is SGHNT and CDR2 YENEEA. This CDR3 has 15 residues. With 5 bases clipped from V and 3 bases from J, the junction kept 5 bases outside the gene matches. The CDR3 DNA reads TGTGCCAGCAGCACCGGGACAGGGGAAACAGATACGCAGTATTTT. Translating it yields CASSTGTGETDTQYF.

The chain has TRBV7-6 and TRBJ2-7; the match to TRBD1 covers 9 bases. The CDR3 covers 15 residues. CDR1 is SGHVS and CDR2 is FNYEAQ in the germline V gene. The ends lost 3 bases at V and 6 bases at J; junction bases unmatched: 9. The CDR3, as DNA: TGTGCCAGCAGCTTTGAACAGGGGGCGCTTGGCGAGCAGTACTTC. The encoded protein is CASSFEQGALGEQYF. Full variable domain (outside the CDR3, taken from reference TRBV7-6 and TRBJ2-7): GAGVSQSPRYKVTKRGQDVALRCDPISGHVSLYWYRQALGQGPEFLTYFNYEAQQDKSGLPNDRFSAERPEGSISTLTIQRTEQRDSAMYRCASSFEQGALGEQYFGPGTRLTVT.

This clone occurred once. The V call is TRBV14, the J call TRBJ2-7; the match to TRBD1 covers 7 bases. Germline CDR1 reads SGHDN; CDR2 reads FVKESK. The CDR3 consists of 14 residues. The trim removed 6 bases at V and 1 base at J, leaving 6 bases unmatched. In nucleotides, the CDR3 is TGTGCCAGCAGGTCCGGGACAGATTCCTACGAGCAGTACTTC. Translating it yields CASRSGTDSYEQYF.

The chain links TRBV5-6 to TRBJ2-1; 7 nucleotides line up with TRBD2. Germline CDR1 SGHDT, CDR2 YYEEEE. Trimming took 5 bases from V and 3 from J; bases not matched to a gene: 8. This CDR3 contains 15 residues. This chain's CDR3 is CASRLWRESYNEQFF. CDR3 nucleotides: TGTGCCAGCAGACTTTGGCGGGAGAGCTACAATGAGCAGTTCTTC.

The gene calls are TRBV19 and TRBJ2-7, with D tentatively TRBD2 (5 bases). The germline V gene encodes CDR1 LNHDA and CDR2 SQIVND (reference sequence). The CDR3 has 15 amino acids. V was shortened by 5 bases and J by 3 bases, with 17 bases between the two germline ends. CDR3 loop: CASSGGLRYSYEQYF. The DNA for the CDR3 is TGTGCCAGTAGTGGCGGACTGCGGTATAGCTACGAGCAGTACTTC.

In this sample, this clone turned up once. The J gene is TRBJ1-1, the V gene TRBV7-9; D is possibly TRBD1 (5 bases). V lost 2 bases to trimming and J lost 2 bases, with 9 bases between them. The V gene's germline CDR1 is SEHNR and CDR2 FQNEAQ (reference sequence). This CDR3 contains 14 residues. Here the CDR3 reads CASSLPGINTEAFF. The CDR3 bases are TGTGCCAGCAGCTTACCAGGGATTAACACTGAAGCTTTCTTT.

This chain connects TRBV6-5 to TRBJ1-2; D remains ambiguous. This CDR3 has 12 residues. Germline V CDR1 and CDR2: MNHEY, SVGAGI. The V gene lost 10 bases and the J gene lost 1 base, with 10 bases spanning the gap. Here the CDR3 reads CATRLVNYGYTF. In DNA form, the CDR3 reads TGTGCCACCCGACTGGTTAACTATGGCTACACCTTC.

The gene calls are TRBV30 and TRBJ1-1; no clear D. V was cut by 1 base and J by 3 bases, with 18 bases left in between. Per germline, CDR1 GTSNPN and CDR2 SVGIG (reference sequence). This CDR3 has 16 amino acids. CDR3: CAWSASEVYSYTEAFF. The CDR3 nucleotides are TGTGCCTGGAGTGCGAGTGAAGTCTACAGCTACACTGAAGCTTTCTTT.

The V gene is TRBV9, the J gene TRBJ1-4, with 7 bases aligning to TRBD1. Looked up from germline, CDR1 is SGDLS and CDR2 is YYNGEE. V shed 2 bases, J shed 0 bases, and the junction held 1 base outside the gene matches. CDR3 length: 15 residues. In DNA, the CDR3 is TGTGCCAGCAGCGTCCAGGGGGCAACTAATGAAAAACTGTTTTTT. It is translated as CASSVQGATNEKLFF.

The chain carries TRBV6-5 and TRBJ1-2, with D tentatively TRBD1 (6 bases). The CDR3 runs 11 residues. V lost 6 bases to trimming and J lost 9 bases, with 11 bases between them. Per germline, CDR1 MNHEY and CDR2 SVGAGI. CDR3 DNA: TGTGCCAGCAGCAATCAGGGGCGCTACACCTTC. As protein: CASSNQGRYTF.

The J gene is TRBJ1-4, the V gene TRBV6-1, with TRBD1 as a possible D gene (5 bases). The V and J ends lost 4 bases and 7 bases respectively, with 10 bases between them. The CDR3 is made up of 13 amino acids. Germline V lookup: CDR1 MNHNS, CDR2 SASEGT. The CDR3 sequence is CASSAGGGEKLFF. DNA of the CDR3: TGTGCCAGCAGTGCCGGGGGTGGTGAAAAACTGTTTTTT.